These T cell receptor beta chains were read from a single sample in a study of CD8+ T cells in alopecia areata. Only in-frame clones appear in the TCRdb table, and some are missing; sequencing was by immunoSEQ multiplex PCR. The data hold 40,000 to 50,000 clones, with less than 70% observed a single time. The specimen was CD8+ T cells sorted from blood, collected at week 4, from a patient treated with tofacitinib. The receptors derive from a human donor with alopecia areata. CDR3s include the opening cysteine and the closing phenylalanine or tryptophan. D genes are given only for firm matches. Size values are once, few and many counts, or a class for expanded clones, and some rows have none.

>TRBJ2-6|TRBV9|.|.
TGTGCCAGCAGCGTATCGGGTGGGGCCAACGTCCTGACTTTC
CASSVSGGANVLTF
>TRBJ1-5|TRBV30|.|.
TGTGCCTGGTCCCGACAGGGCAATCAGCCCCAGCATTTT
CAWSRQGNQPQHF
>TRBJ2-6|TRBV15|.|.
TGTGCCACCAGCAGAGATCGGGCCTCCCGGGCCAACGTCCTGACTTTC
CATSRDRASRANVLTF
>TRBJ2-3|TRBV27|TRBD2|.
TGTGCCAGCACTTCCCAAACGATAGGAGGCGCGGGGGGGCGCACAGATACGCAGTATTTT
CASTSQTIGGAGGRTDTQYF
>TRBJ2-2|TRBV30|.|.
TGTGCCTGGAGTGGAGATAGCCCCTCCGCCGGGGAGCTGTTTTTT
CAWSGDSPSAGELFF
>TRBJ2-7|TRBV29-1|TRBD1|.
TGCAGCGCGGATGACAGGGACGAGCAGTACTTC
CSADDRDEQYF
>TRBJ1-1|TRBV30|.|.
TGTGCCTGGAGTGTTATGGACACTGAAGCTTTCTTT
CAWSVMDTEAFF
>TRBJ1-2|TRBV29-1|.|.
TGCAGCGTCCCTGGACTTAATGGGGGAAACTATGGCTACACCTTC
CSVPGLNGGNYGYTF
>TRBJ2-7|TRBV15|TRBD1|.
TGTGCCACTCGGGCCAACAGGGGGAACTCCTACGAGCAGTACTTC
CATRANRGNSYEQYF
>TRBJ1-1|TRBV30|.|.
TGTGCCTGGAGTGTGGGAGGGGGCACTGAAGCTTTCTTT
CAWSVGGGTEAFF
>TRBJ1-2|TRBV6-6|.|few
TGTGCCAGCAGCCCCTCCCCGAGGAGTAACTATGGCTACACCTTC
CASSPSPRSNYGYTF
>TRBJ1-5|TRBV27|TRBD1|.
TGTGCCAGCAGCGACGGACAGGGACCTCAGCCCCAGCATTTT
CASSDGQGPQPQHF
>TRBJ1-2|TRBV7-9|.|.
TGTGCCAGCAGCTTAGAGACAAGGGCCCGGAGGTGCTATGGCTACACCTTC
CASSLETRARRCYGYTF
>TRBJ2-2|TRBV29-1|.|.
TGCAGCGCCGAGTTGAACACCGGGGAGCTGTTTTTT
CSAELNTGELFF
>TRBJ2-7|TRBV29-1|.|few
TGCAGCGTCCGGACTCTCGTTCCCTCTGAGGACTTC
CSVRTLVPSEDF
>TRBJ1-1|TRBV29-1|.|once
TGCAGCGCTATAAGAGACACTGAAGCTTTCTTT
CSAIRDTEAFF
>TRBJ1-2|TRBV29-1|.|few
TGCAGCGTGCAGAACCGGGACCTCGGCTATGGCTACACCTTC
CSVQNRDLGYGYTF
>TRBJ2-1|TRBV15|TRBD2|.
TGTGCCACCAGCGGGGGGACGGGGGGCAATGAGCAGTTCTTC
CATSGGTGGNEQFF
>TRBJ2-7|TRBV19|TRBD1|few
TGTGCCAGTAGTATTGGGACAGGGAACGAGCAGTACTTC
CASSIGTGNEQYF